These T cell receptor beta chains were read from a single sample in a study of T cells after yellow fever vaccination. TCRdb processed the 5' RACE reads anew with MiXCR; each CDR3 protein has one entry. The sample includes some 120,000 distinct CDR3 sequences, around 7.7% of them seen just once. The sample was CD4+ T cells sorted from PBMCs, taken more than 8 days after the first yellow fever vaccination. These receptors were taken from a man between 18 and 29 years old who received the YFV17D yellow fever vaccine. CDR3s include the opening cysteine and the closing phenylalanine or tryptophan. Each record gives: CDR3 DNA, CDR3 protein, V gene, clone size, D gene, J gene. The D gene is left open where the match is weak. Only part of the rows carry a size: once, few, many, or a class if the clone is expanded.

TGTGCCAGCTTCGGTGGGGGACAGGGGGGAGGCTCCTACAATGAGCAGTTCTTC	CASFGGGQGGGSYNEQFF	TRBV28	many	TRBD1	TRBJ2-1
TGCGCCAGCAGCCGGAAGTACACGGCAGGGGCGGATGGCTACACCTTC	CASSRKYTAGADGYTF	TRBV5-1	few	.	TRBJ1-2
TGTGCCAGCAGCCCTACAAATCACGGGGATATTCAGTACTTC	CASSPTNHGDIQYF	TRBV7-6	many	.	TRBJ2-4
TGTGCCAGTTCCAACGGACAGGGAAATCAGCCCCAGCATTTT	CASSNGQGNQPQHF	TRBV7-2	few	TRBD1	TRBJ1-5
TGTGCCAGCAGGAGCGGGGCGGGTACAGATACGCAGTATTTT	CASRSGAGTDTQYF	TRBV9	many	TRBD2	TRBJ2-3
TGTGCCATCAGTGGAAGCTACACTAGCGGGGGGACAGATACGCAGTATTTT	CAISGSYTSGGTDTQYF	TRBV10-3	many	TRBD2	TRBJ2-3
TGTGCCACCAGCACTACCGGGACAGCGTACACAGATACGCAGTATTTT	CATSTTGTAYTDTQYF	TRBV15	few	TRBD1	TRBJ2-3
TGCGCCAGCAGCTTGTGGACAGAGGATTCACCCCTCCACTTT	CASSLWTEDSPLHF	TRBV5-1	many	.	TRBJ1-6
TGTGCCAGCAGCTTAGAGCCTGGGGCCAACGTCCTGACTTTC	CASSLEPGANVLTF	TRBV7-3	few	.	TRBJ2-6
TGTGCCAGTAGTATCGGGGGATTTGCGCCCCAGCATTTT	CASSIGGFAPQHF	TRBV19	many	.	TRBJ1-5
TGTGCCACCAGCAGAGATAAAGGGACAGGGTTTTTTTCCCAGTACTTC	CATSRDKGTGFFSQYF	TRBV15	many	TRBD1	TRBJ2-5
TGTGCCAGCAGCCCCGACACTCACGAGCAGTACTTC	CASSPDTHEQYF	TRBV12-3/TRBV12-4	many	.	TRBJ2-7
TGTGCCAGCAGCTTAGCCCAGGGGCGAGGGCCGGAGACCCAGTACTTC	CASSLAQGRGPETQYF	TRBV11-2	many	.	TRBJ2-5
TGCAGTGCTAGAGATCCGGGGGTACTAGCGGGGGGTGGGACAGATACGCAGTATTTT	CSARDPGVLAGGGTDTQYF	TRBV20-1	.	TRBD2	TRBJ2-3
TGTGCCAGCAGCACCTTTGAGGGAAACACCATATATTTT	CASSTFEGNTIYF	TRBV7-2	many	.	TRBJ1-3
TGTGCCACCAGTGATATACAAGAGACCCAGTACTTC	CATSDIQETQYF	TRBV24-1	many	.	TRBJ2-5
TGTGCCAGCAAAGGAACAGGGGGATTTCAGCCCCAGCATTTT	CASKGTGGFQPQHF	TRBV2	many	TRBD1	TRBJ1-5
TGCGCCAGCAGCTTGGGGGGGGTAGACAATGAGCAGTTCTTC	CASSLGGVDNEQFF	TRBV5-1	few	.	TRBJ2-1
TGTGCCAGCAGCTTAGCGCGTCAGTCTAGCTCCTACAATGAGCAGTTCTTC	CASSLARQSSSYNEQFF	TRBV7-9	many	.	TRBJ2-1
TGTGCTTGCAGTCGGGGCGACTATGGCTACACCTTC	CACSRGDYGYTF	TRBV7-8	many	.	TRBJ1-2
TGCGCCAGCAGCCCAGTCCCCATCTCTGGGGCCAACGTCCTGACTTTC	CASSPVPISGANVLTF	TRBV5-1	many	.	TRBJ2-6
TGCGCCAGCAGCCGAACTAGCGGGGGGCCCTACGAGCAGTACTTC	CASSRTSGGPYEQYF	TRBV4-3	many	TRBD2	TRBJ2-7
TGTGCCAGCACCGTGTACAATGAGCAGTTCTTC	CASTVYNEQFF	TRBV2	many	.	TRBJ2-1
TGCAGCGTTGTAGGGGACAGGGGCACAGATACGCAGTATTTT	CSVVGDRGTDTQYF	TRBV29-1	many	TRBD1	TRBJ2-3
TGCGCCAGCAGCACCGGGAGCTCCTACAATGAGCAGTTCTTC	CASSTGSSYNEQFF	TRBV5-1	many	.	TRBJ2-1
TGCGCCAGCAGCTTGGGACAGGGAATAGCAGATACGCAGTATTTT	CASSLGQGIADTQYF	TRBV5-1	many	TRBD1	TRBJ2-3
TGTGCCAGCAGCCATACAGGGGGCCGCACTGAAGCTTTCTTT	CASSHTGGRTEAFF	TRBV7-3	many	TRBD1	TRBJ1-1
TGTGCCAGCAGCTTCACTAGCGGGGGGCCCGGGGAGCTGTTTTTT	CASSFTSGGPGELFF	TRBV7-2	many	TRBD2	TRBJ2-2
TGTGCCAGCACAGTACAGGGGGGCAATCAGCCCCAGCATTTT	CASTVQGGNQPQHF	TRBV2	many	TRBD1	TRBJ1-5
TGTGCCAGCAGTCCTCAGACAGCGAGCTATGGCTACACCTTC	CASSPQTASYGYTF	TRBV12-3/TRBV12-4	few	.	TRBJ1-2
TGCAGTGCTAGAGCGGGGGGCCCGAACACCGGGGAGCTGTTTTTT	CSARAGGPNTGELFF	TRBV20-1	many	.	TRBJ2-2
TGTGCCAGCAATCGAGAAAGCAGACCCGGAGAGACCCAGTACTTC	CASNRESRPGETQYF	TRBV12-3/TRBV12-4	many	.	TRBJ2-5
TGTGCCAGCAGCCGACTAGCGGGAGGAGGGGAGCAGTTCTTC	CASSRLAGGGEQFF	TRBV7-3	few	TRBD2	TRBJ2-1
TGCAGTGCTAGAGATGCCGCGATCTATGGCTACACCTTC	CSARDAAIYGYTF	TRBV20-1	many	.	TRBJ1-2
TGTGCCAGCATCCCCGACGGGAACACTGAAGCTTTCTTT	CASIPDGNTEAFF	TRBV12-3/TRBV12-4	many	.	TRBJ1-1
TGTGCCAGCATTAGCCCCTCAGGGACCCAGTACTTC	CASISPSGTQYF	TRBV12-3/TRBV12-4	many	.	TRBJ2-5